This passage covers 18 T cell receptor beta chains from one sample sequenced in a study of blood T cell repertoires in COVID-19. The protocol was immunoSEQ multiplex PCR, while the TCRdb copy is restricted to in-frame clones and leaves out a portion. The repertoire holds under 300,000 clones, with around 86% as singletons. Sequenced sample: peripheral blood. The receptors stem from a man younger than 45 who had recovered from COVID-19.

The chain is built from TRBV5-8 and TRBJ2-3; 7 bases match TRBD1. Germline V gene sequence: CDR1 SGHTS, CDR2 YDEGEE. Trimming took 6 bases from V and 5 from J; bases not matched to a gene: 12. The CDR3 runs to 15 residues. CDR3 DNA sequence: TGTGCCAGCACCTTCTCGCACAGGGGTGTAGATACGCAGTATTTT. Translation: CASTFSHRGVDTQYF.

This clone has only one observation. The chain joins TRBV15 to TRBJ1-6; D is uncertain. Germline V gene data show CDR1 as LNHNV and CDR2 as YYDKDF (reference sequence). CDR3 length: 13 amino acids. Trimming took 0 bases from V and 9 from J, leaving 6 bases between them. The CDR3, as DNA: TGTGCCACCAGCAGAGATCTGAGTTCACCCCTCCACTTT. Translating gives CATSRDLSSPLHF. Filled out from reference TRBV15 and TRBJ1-6, the complete variable domain reads DAMVIQNPRYQVTQFGKPVTLSCSQTLNHNVMYWYQQKSSQAPKLLFHYYDKDFNNEADTPDNFQSRRPNTSFCFLDIRSPGLGDTAMYLCATSRDLSSPLHFGNGTRLTVT.

J is TRBJ2-3 and V is TRBV19; tentative D call: TRBD2 (5 bases). This CDR3 has 17 amino acids. CDR1 is LNHDA and CDR2 is SQIVND in the germline V gene (reference sequence). V was shortened by 10 bases and J by 0 bases, with 23 bases between the two germline ends. CDR3 in amino acids: CATGADDGYFSTDTQYF. In DNA form, the CDR3 reads TGTGCCACCGGAGCGGATGACGGTTACTTCAGCACAGATACGCAGTATTTT.

This clone has just one count. The gene calls are TRBV6-1 and TRBJ2-5; the D gene is possibly TRBD2 (5 bases). The CDR3 runs 13 residues. Looked up from germline, CDR1 is MNHNS and CDR2 is SASEGT. Trimming shortened V by 3 bases and J by 5 bases, and 10 bases separated the two germline ends. The CDR3 DNA follows: TGTGCCAGCAGTGAGGGAGTGCAGGAGACCCAGTACTTC. Amino acids: CASSEGVQETQYF.

The V gene is TRBV2, the J gene TRBJ2-5; 7 bases are a match to TRBD1. CDR3 length: 13 residues. CDR1 and CDR2 (germline): SNHLY, FYNNEI. V lost 7 bases, J lost 1 base, and 3 bases stayed unmatched. CDR3 loop: CASMGQPQETQYF. The DNA for the CDR3 is TGTGCCAGCATGGGACAGCCCCAAGAGACCCAGTACTTC.

The chain joins TRBV4-1 to TRBJ2-1; 7 bases agree with TRBD2. After removal of 2 bases from V and 4 bases from J, the junction contained 8 bases not matched to a gene. CDR1 MGHRA and CDR2 YSYEKL come from the germline V gene. The CDR3 totals 16 residues. In DNA, the CDR3 is TGCGCCAGCAGCCAACTACCGGGACTAACGTACAATGAGCAGTTCTTC. Translation: CASSQLPGLTYNEQFF.

The V gene is TRBV19, the J gene TRBJ1-5, with D perhaps matching TRBD1 (5 bases). Trimming pared 5 bases from V and 7 bases from J, leaving 6 bases between. In germline, CDR1 is LNHDA, CDR2 SQIVND (reference sequence). CDR3 length: 11 residues. This CDR3 reads CASSQGQPQHF. The CDR3 DNA reads as TGTGCCAGTAGTCAGGGACAGCCCCAGCATTTT.

This chain links TRBV13 with TRBJ2-3; 15 bases agree with TRBD2. The V segment lost 5 bases and the J segment 2 bases; nucleotides outside the gene matches: 8. Germline V CDR1 and CDR2: PRHDT, FYEKMQ (reference sequence). The length of the CDR3 is 18 residues. The CDR3 DNA sequence: TGTGCCAGCAGCCGGACTAGCGGGGGGGCCACCTTCACAGATACGCAGTATTTT. Translated: CASSRTSGGATFTDTQYF.

J is TRBJ2-1 and V is TRBV3-1 (or the pseudogene TRBV3-2), with 9 bases lining up with TRBD1. The CDR3 is 18 residues long. CDR1 is LGHDT and CDR2 is YNNKEL in the germline V gene (reference sequence). After removal of 4 bases from V and 2 bases from J, the junction contained 12 bases not matched to a gene. In DNA, the CDR3 is TGTGCCAGCAGCCCCCTAAGCCCACAGGGGGCGACCTACAATGAGCAGTTCTTC. This encodes CASSPLSPQGATYNEQFF.

The V and J genes are TRBV5-1 and TRBJ2-7; 11 positions agree with TRBD1. Germline CDR1 and CDR2: SGHRS and YFSETQ. V shed 0 bases, J shed 3 bases, and the junction held 2 bases outside the gene matches. The CDR3 has 15 amino acids. CDR3 DNA sequence: TGCGCCAGCAGCTTGGACGGGACAGGGGGCTACGAGCAGTACTTC. Encoded protein: CASSLDGTGGYEQYF.

The V and J genes are TRBV5-1 and TRBJ2-1; D may be TRBD2 (6 bases). Deletions cut 1 base from V and 7 bases from J, with 9 bases between. The CDR3 contains 13 residues. CDR1 and CDR2 (germline): SGHRS, YFSETQ. CDR3 sequence (DNA): TGCGCCAGCAGCTTGAGGCGGGGAAATGAGCAGTTCTTC. This codes for CASSLRRGNEQFF.

This chain connects TRBV6-1 to TRBJ2-7; TRBD2 is a possible D gene (6 bases). The CDR3 covers 16 residues. The V and J ends lost 3 bases and 5 bases respectively, with 20 bases between them. Germline V gives CDR1 MNHNS, CDR2 SASEGT. CDR3 region: CASSEGGTASGNEQYV. The CDR3 bases are TGTGCCAGCAGTGAGGGGGGTACGGCGTCGGGCAACGAGCAGTACGTC.

The rearrangement links TRBV5-8 to TRBJ2-1, with D tentatively TRBD1 (6 bases). The CDR3 loop spans 12 amino acids. V was trimmed by 6 bases and J by 11 bases, leaving 15 bases between them. Germline CDR1 and CDR2: SGHTS and YDEGEE. The chain's CDR3 is CASTNTGTQQFF. The CDR3 DNA reads TGTGCCAGCACAAATACCGGGACACAGCAGTTCTTC.

V usage is TRBV10-3 and J usage is TRBJ2-2, with D maybe TRBD1 (6 bases). This CDR3 is built from 12 residues. The germline gives CDR1 ENHRY, CDR2 SYGVKD. The V end was cut by 6 bases, the J end by 4 bases, with 6 bases between. CDR3 sequence (DNA): TGTGCCATCAGGGACAGCACCGGGGAGCTGTTTTTT. The encoded protein is CAIRDSTGELFF.

This clone was detected once. The gene calls are TRBV28 and TRBJ2-7; 9 bases match TRBD1. This CDR3 is built from 14 residues. The germline gives CDR1 MDHEN, CDR2 SYDVKM. V lost 6 bases and J lost 5; bases outside the gene matches: 8. The CDR3 sequence: CASSHSQGAHEQYV. CDR3 in DNA: TGTGCCAGCAGCCATTCACAGGGGGCCCACGAGCAGTACGTC.

V is TRBV28 and J is TRBJ2-7, with unresolved D. Per the germline V gene, CDR1 is MDHEN and CDR2 is SYDVKM. The CDR3 runs to 15 residues. V lost 1 base, J lost 2 bases, and 12 bases lay in between. CDR3: CASSLYTVNPYEQYF. The CDR3, as DNA: TGTGCCAGCAGTTTATATACTGTGAACCCCTACGAGCAGTACTTC.

The gene calls are TRBV2 and TRBJ2-2, with D possibly matching TRBD1 (5 bases). Germline V gives CDR1 SNHLY, CDR2 FYNNEI. V lost 6 bases to trimming and J lost 0 bases, with 11 bases between them. CDR3 length: 15 residues. The CDR3 DNA reads TGTGCCAGCAGCCTGACAGCATCGAACACCGGGGAGCTGTTTTTT. Its protein product is CASSLTASNTGELFF.

The V call is TRBV4-1, the J call TRBJ2-1, with 11 nucleotides matching TRBD1. The length of the CDR3 is 16 residues. Germline CDR1 MGHRA, CDR2 YSYEKL. Trimming at V came to 2 bases and at J to 2 bases, leaving 2 bases not matched to a gene. The CDR3: CASSQRTGGTYNEQFF. CDR3 bases: TGCGCCAGCAGCCAAAGGACAGGGGGCACCTACAATGAGCAGTTCTTC.